This T cell receptor (beta chain) comes out of a study of siplizumab effects on memory and regulatory T cells. Regarding the study as a whole: Confirmation was lacking for the suppressive function of proliferating Tregs derived from siplizumab cultures. The Treg-derived share of mappable alloreactive CD4+ clones averaged 68.8% with siplizumab and approximately 30% in controls. Naive T cells looked more diverse than memory cells and looked like major alloresponse contributors.

The CDR3 length is 17 residues. Germline CDR1 and CDR2: MGHRA and YSYEKL. Between the trimmed V and J ends, which lost 0 bases and 0 bases, there was a span of 11 bases. This clone was detected ten times or more. Its antigen is currently unknown. Roughly 99,000 TCR templates were assayed per sample. Produced via immunoSEQ multiplex PCR; TCRdb's table is partial and in-frame only. The repertoire holds roughly 62,000 clones, with less than 80% as singletons. This clonotype originated in a human donor in good health. The sample comprised memory CD4+ T cells sorted from blood. The chain uses TRBV4-1 and TRBJ2-2, with unresolved D. This CDR3 is CASSQDAWTPNTGELFF. The CDR3 DNA reads as TGCGCCAGCAGCCAAGACGCATGGACCCCGAACACCGGGGAGCTGTTTTTT.